The next 25 T cell receptor beta chains were all read from a single sample in a study of identical twins. TCRdb re-called the 5' RACE reads with MiXCR, one entry per CDR3 protein. The profile shows about 900,000 distinct CDR3 sequences, about 12% of them singletons. These data also featured in a second study, about yellow fever vaccine responses in identical twins.

Material: PBMCs. The source is a woman under 30 in good health.

This chain uses TRBV11-1 with TRBJ2-3; D remains ambiguous. The germline V and J ends were trimmed by 1 base and 1 base, with 9 bases remaining between them. This CDR3 region has 15 residues. Germline CDR1 reads SGHAT; CDR2 reads FQDESV (reference sequence). The CDR3 DNA follows: TGTGCCAGCAGCTTAGTTGCGGCGGGCACAGATACGCAGTATTTT. This codes for CASSLVAAGTDTQYF.

This clonotype was recorded at least ten times. The chain carries TRBV4-2 and TRBJ1-6, with 8 bases that match TRBD1. Unmatched junction bases numbered 5, after V lost 0 bases and J lost 10 bases. The CDR3 is 15 residues long. Germline V gene lookup returns CDR1 LGHNA and CDR2 YNFKEQ. In nucleotides, the CDR3 is TGTGCCAGCAGCCAAGAAGGACAGGGAGGATCACCCCTCCACTTT. Translating it yields CASSQEGQGGSPLHF.

This clonotype was seen only a few times. This chain uses TRBV12-5 with TRBJ2-3, with 7 bases aligning to TRBD2. Germline loops: CDR1 LGHNT, CDR2 FRNRAP. The trim removed 1 base at V and 6 bases at J, leaving 7 bases unmatched. The CDR3 sequence is 15 residues long. The CDR3: CASGLGGGSMDTQYF. The CDR3 DNA reads TGTGCTAGTGGTTTGGGTGGCGGGAGTATGGATACGCAGTATTTT. The full variable domain, in which reference TRBV12-5 and TRBJ2-3 provide the parts outside the CDR3, is DARVTQTPRHKVTEMGQEVTMRCQPILGHNTVFWYRQTMMQGLELLAYFRNRAPLDDSGMPKDRFSAEMPDATLATLKIQPSEPRDSAVYFCASGLGGGSMDTQYFGPGTRLTVL.

The gene calls are TRBV6-2 or TRBV6-3 and TRBJ2-3; no definite D call. Germline CDR1 is MNHEY and CDR2 is SVGEGT. CDR3 size: 14 residues. The ends were cut back, 4 bases at V and 3 bases at J, with 11 bases in the middle. The CDR3 DNA reads as TGTGCCAGCAGTTTCATCGAATCAACAGATACGCAGTATTTT. Its protein product is CASSFIESTDTQYF.

This rearrangement joins TRBV7-4 to TRBJ2-1, with 13 bases matching TRBD2. J was trimmed by 1 base and V by 5 bases; bases with no gene match: 5. The length of the CDR3 is 17 residues. The germline gives CDR1 SGHVT, CDR2 SQSDAQ. Here the CDR3 DNA reads TGTGCCAGCAGCCGAGGGACTAGCGGGATATCCTACAATGAGCAGTTCTTC. Residues: CASSRGTSGISYNEQFF.

This clonotype appeared a few times. This chain joins TRBV24-1 and TRBJ1-5, with TRBD1 matching 7 bases. CDR1 is KGHDR, CDR2 SFDVKD, per germline. Losses at the gene ends were 2 bases for V and 2 bases for J; bases not matched to a gene: 8. This CDR3 spans 17 amino acids. The CDR3 sequence is CATSDSRQGWGNQPQHF. CDR3 DNA: TGTGCCACCAGTGATTCCCGACAGGGCTGGGGCAATCAGCCCCAGCATTTT.

This clonotype was detected a few times. The chain couples TRBV7-9 to TRBJ2-3; D gene ambiguous. V lost 8 bases and J 2 bases, leaving 2 bases between the germline ends. Germline CDR1 SEHNR, CDR2 FQNEAQ (reference sequence). The CDR3 covers 10 residues. The CDR3 protein is CASFTDTQYF. CDR3 DNA sequence: TGTGCCAGCTTCACAGATACGCAGTATTTT.

This clonotype came up a few times. The chain has TRBV4-1 and TRBJ2-6; no definite D call. CDR3 length: 15 amino acids. Per the germline V gene, CDR1 is MGHRA and CDR2 is YSYEKL. V lost 3 bases and J 0 bases, leaving 6 bases between the germline ends. The CDR3 region is CASSHGYSGANVLTF. DNA for the CDR3: TGCGCCAGCAGCCATGGGTACTCTGGGGCCAACGTCCTGACTTTC.

The chain couples TRBV20-1 to TRBJ2-5, with D possibly matching TRBD1 (5 bases). Germline assignment: CDR1 DFQATT and CDR2 SNEGSKA (reference sequence). The length of the CDR3 is 13 residues. With 3 bases removed from V and 2 bases from J, the gap between germline ends came to 10 bases. In DNA, the CDR3 is TGCAGTGCTAGTTACAGGAATCAAGAGACCCAGTACTTC. Residues: CSASYRNQETQYF.

At least ten counts were recorded for this clonotype. The rearrangement joins TRBV5-1 to TRBJ2-3, with D possibly being TRBD1 or TRBD2 (5 bases each). The V and J ends lost 4 bases and 0 bases respectively, with 12 bases between them. Germline V gene lookup returns CDR1 SGHRS and CDR2 YFSETQ. The CDR3 runs to 15 residues. CDR3: CASSPLGRSTDTQYF. The DNA for the CDR3 is TGCGCCAGCAGCCCCTTGGGACGGAGCACAGATACGCAGTATTTT.

The chain has TRBV2 and TRBJ2-3; unclear D gene. Trimming removed 3 bases at V and 6 bases at J, with 7 bases between. Germline V gene sequence: CDR1 SNHLY, CDR2 FYNNEI. The CDR3 totals 12 residues. Written as DNA, the CDR3 is TGTGCCAGCAGTGATCAGATGGATACGCAGTATTTT. It codes for CASSDQMDTQYF.

This clonotype appeared a few times. The chain recombines TRBV20-1 with TRBJ2-7; a weak D match, TRBD2 (5 bases). Germline lookup yields CDR1 DFQATT and CDR2 SNEGSKA (reference sequence). V gave up 0 bases and J gave up 6 bases, with 9 bases separating them. CDR3 length: 12 residues. CDR3 DNA sequence: TGCAGTGCTAGAGATGTGGGAGTCGAGCAGTACGTC. Translated: CSARDVGVEQYV.

This chain connects TRBV15 to TRBJ2-1, with TRBD2 identical over 14 bases. From germline, CDR1 is LNHNV and CDR2 YYDKDF (reference sequence). This CDR3 is 16 amino acids long. J lost 7 bases, V lost 9 bases, and 11 bases had no gene match. CDR3 nucleotides: TGTGCCACTTCTGGAGGGGGACTAGCGGGGGTTAATGAGCAGTTCTTC. Protein: CATSGGGLAGVNEQFF.

This clonotype was detected a few times. The chain joins TRBV13 to TRBJ2-1; 9 bases align to TRBD1. The V and J ends lost 5 bases and 3 bases, in that order; junction bases with no gene match: 8. Germline V gene lookup returns CDR1 PRHDT and CDR2 FYEKMQ (reference sequence). The CDR3 loop spans 16 amino acids. CDR3 region: CASSRGTGKVYNEQFF. The DNA of the CDR3 is TGTGCCAGCAGCCGCGGGACAGGGAAAGTCTACAATGAGCAGTTCTTC.

This chain joins TRBV5-1 and TRBJ2-7; TRBD1 aligns across 9 bases. Germline V gene sequence: CDR1 SGHRS, CDR2 YFSETQ. This CDR3 is built from 15 residues. The ends lost 0 bases at V and 6 bases at J; junction bases unmatched: 7. CDR3 coding DNA: TGCGCCAGCAGCTTGGATGGCGGGACAGGGTTCGAGCAGTACTTC. Translated: CASSLDGGTGFEQYF. Combining the CDR3 with reference TRBV5-1 and TRBJ2-7 gives the whole variable domain KAGVTQTPRYLIKTRGQQVTLSCSPISGHRSVSWYQQTPGQGLQFLFEYFSETQRNKGNFPGRFSGRQFSNSRSEMNVSTLELGDSALYLCASSLDGGTGFEQYFGPGTRLTVT.

This clonotype was observed at least ten times. This sequence joins TRBV12-3 or TRBV12-4 and TRBJ2-3; 7 nucleotides agree with TRBD2. V was pared by 0 bases and J by 2 bases, with 5 bases of the junction left unmatched. This CDR3 contains 16 residues. Here the CDR3 reads CASSLALARTTDTQYF. The CDR3 region has the DNA TGTGCCAGCAGTTTAGCACTAGCGAGAACCACAGATACGCAGTATTTT.

This clonotype has only a few counts. The chain employs TRBV6-2 or TRBV6-3 and TRBJ2-1; 14 bases map to TRBD2. This CDR3 spans 16 amino acids. V trimming: 2 bases; J trimming: 10 bases; junction bases outside the gene matches: 7. Germline lookup yields CDR1 MNHEY and CDR2 SVGEGT. The DNA for the CDR3 is TGTGCCAGCAGTTACGGTGTGGGACTAGCGGGAGAGGAGCAGTTCTTC. This translates into CASSYGVGLAGEEQFF.

The gene calls are TRBV4-1 and TRBJ2-2; 12 nucleotides agree with TRBD1. Germline V CDR1 and CDR2: MGHRA, YSYEKL. V dropped 4 bases and J dropped 3; count of bases not matched to a gene: 9. This CDR3 has 18 amino acids. As DNA, the CDR3 is TGCGCCAGCAGCCCCATCGCGGGACAGGGGGCAGACACCGGGGAGCTGTTTTTT. Protein sequence: CASSPIAGQGADTGELFF.

The chain couples TRBV20-1 to TRBJ2-7; D might be TRBD2 (6 bases). With 0 bases removed from V and 1 base from J, the gap between germline ends came to 7 bases. The CDR3 is 13 amino acids. The germline CDR1 and CDR2 sequences are DFQATT and SNEGSKA (reference sequence). The CDR3 DNA sequence: TGCAGTGCTAGAGAGCGGGGATCCTACGAGCAGTACGTC. It is translated as CSARERGSYEQYV.

The table lists this clonotype with a few counts. This chain uses TRBV7-9 with TRBJ2-7, with a tentative D call TRBD1 (6 bases). CDR3 length: 16 amino acids. Between the trimmed V and J ends, which lost 5 bases and 0 bases, there was a span of 17 bases. Germline V gene lookup returns CDR1 SEHNR and CDR2 FQNEAQ (reference sequence). CDR3 in amino acids: CASSKTYGQNSYEQYF. For the CDR3, the DNA is TGTGCCAGCAGCAAAACCTACGGACAGAACTCCTACGAGCAGTACTTC.

This clonotype was counted between two and nine times. This chain connects TRBV20-1 to TRBJ2-2; 9 bases map to TRBD1. V lost 6 bases, J lost 5 bases, and 10 bases stayed unmatched. The CDR3 spans 15 residues. Germline-derived CDR1 and CDR2 are DFQATT and SNEGSKA (reference sequence). The DNA for the CDR3 is TGCAGTGCCCTACTGAACAGGGGGCCAACCGGGGAGCTGTTTTTT. Translated: CSALLNRGPTGELFF.

This chain links TRBV2 with TRBJ2-2; TRBD2 agrees at 8 bases. This CDR3 is built from 15 residues. Germline values: CDR1 SNHLY, CDR2 FYNNEI. J lost 1 base, V lost 7 bases, and 5 bases had no gene match. In DNA, the CDR3 is TGTGCCAGCACCATTACTAGCGGGAACACCGGGGAGCTGTTTTTT. Translated: CASTITSGNTGELFF.

A few counts support this clonotype. The rearrangement joins TRBV10-3 to TRBJ2-4, with 11 positions matching TRBD2. V lost 0 bases, J lost 4 bases, and 8 bases stayed unmatched. Per the germline V gene, CDR1 is ENHRY and CDR2 is SYGVKD. The CDR3 covers 18 residues. CDR3 loop: CAISESMVAGGPKNIQYF. The CDR3 DNA sequence: TGTGCCATCAGTGAGTCGATGGTAGCGGGGGGGCCGAAAAACATTCAGTACTTC.

This clonotype came up many times. The rearrangement joins TRBV27 to TRBJ2-1; D is unclear. This CDR3 has 16 residues. The V gene's germline CDR1 is MNHEY and CDR2 SMNVEV (reference sequence). V was trimmed by 0 bases and J by 4 bases, leaving 13 bases between them. The CDR3, as DNA: TGTGCCAGCAGTTTATCTGTGTCGAGTAGGTACAATGAGCAGTTCTTC. Its protein is CASSLSVSSRYNEQFF.

This clonotype was detected many times. This chain uses TRBV20-1 with TRBJ1-1, with TRBD1 identical over 7 bases. This CDR3 comprises 13 residues. Trimming removed 3 bases from V and 5 bases from J; junction bases left unmatched: 6. Per the germline V gene, CDR1 is DFQATT and CDR2 is SNEGSKA (reference sequence). The CDR3 DNA reads TGCAGTGCTAGTCGACAGGGCAATACTGAAGCTTTCTTT. Protein: CSASRQGNTEAFF.